Listed below are T cell receptor beta chains from one sample, sequenced in a study of cytomegalovirus exposure and HLA in healthy donors. The repertoire was sequenced with immunoSEQ multiplex PCR; TCRdb's copy has only in-frame clones and lacks some. The table lists around 150,000 clones, around 80% of them singletons. The source material was PBMCs. These receptor sequences come from a woman between 40 and 50 years old in good health and CMV-seronegative. CDR3s include the opening cysteine and the closing phenylalanine or tryptophan. The D gene is left open where the match is weak. The size field is filled for only some rows; it gives once, few, many or a size class.

TRBV6-1,TRBJ2-3,-,-,TGTGCCAGCAGTGGAGGACTCTCCACAGATACGCAGTATTTT,CASSGGLSTDTQYF
TRBV5-1,TRBJ2-7,-,-,TGCGCCAGCAGCGGGGGCGGGGGACTCTCCTACGAGCAGTACTTC,CASSGGGGLSYEQYF
TRBV2,TRBJ2-7,-,few,TGTGCCACCCTAGGGGGGAGGGGCGAGCAGTACTTC,CATLGGRGEQYF
TRBV5-1,TRBJ2-1,TRBD2,-,TGCACCAGCAGCTTGGGACTAGCAAACGGCAATGAGCAGTTCTTC,CTSSLGLANGNEQFF
TRBV30,TRBJ2-1,-,once,TGTGCCTGGACTAGTCTCGATGAGCAGTTCTTC,CAWTSLDEQFF
TRBV19,TRBJ2-2,TRBD2,once,TGTGCCAGTAGTTCCAGCGGGATCGGGGAGCTGTTTTTT,CASSSSGIGELFF
TRBV28,TRBJ1-3,TRBD1,-,TGTGCCAGCAGCCTAACGGGACAGGAAAACACCATATATTTT,CASSLTGQENTIYF
TRBV9,TRBJ2-3,TRBD2,-,TGTGCCAGCAGCTCCGGGACTAGCGGACCCACAGATACGCAGTATTTT,CASSSGTSGPTDTQYF
TRBV5-6,TRBJ2-6,-,-,TGTGCCAGCAGCTTGAGGGGAATTGGGGCCAACGTCCTGACTTTC,CASSLRGIGANVLTF
TRBV6-6,TRBJ2-7,-,-,TGTGCCAGCAGTCCTCTTTCAGGGCAGTACTTC,CASSPLSGQYF
TRBV4-1,TRBJ2-1,-,-,TGCGCCAGCAGCCAACCAGACCTAGGACTTATCTACAATGAGCAGTTCTTC,CASSQPDLGLIYNEQFF
TRBV4-1,TRBJ2-1,TRBD2,-,TGCGCCAGCAGCCCGAGCCTAACTAGCGGGAGTACCTACAATGAGCAGTTCTTC,CASSPSLTSGSTYNEQFF
TRBV9,TRBJ2-1,TRBD1,once,TGTGCCAGCAGCGCGGACAGGGCTCGGAATGAGCAGTTCTTC,CASSADRARNEQFF
TRBV2,TRBJ2-7,TRBD2,-,TGTGCCAGCAGTGCCCGTGGAGCGGGAGAAAAGTACGAGCAGTACTTC,CASSARGAGEKYEQYF
TRBV9,TRBJ2-2,-,-,TGTGCCAGCAGCCCCCTAGGGGCCGGGGAGCTGTTTTTT,CASSPLGAGELFF
TRBV7-9,TRBJ2-4,-,-,TGTGCCAGCAGCTTCCCGGGAACTTCCTTAGCCAAAAACATTCAGTACTTC,CASSFPGTSLAKNIQYF
TRBV15,TRBJ1-5,TRBD1,-,TGTGCCACCAGCAGAGATAGGGACAGGGGGCAACAGCCCCAGCATTTT,CATSRDRDRGQQPQHF
TRBV5-1,TRBJ1-3,-,-,TGCGCCAGCAGACTGGACAGATCTGGAAACACCATATATTTT,CASRLDRSGNTIYF
TRBV7-3,TRBJ1-1,-,-,TGTGCCAGCAGCACTTCAGGGGCGACGCTAAACACTGAAGCTTTCTTT,CASSTSGATLNTEAFF
TRBV19,TRBJ2-1,-,-,TGTGCCAGTAGTATCGGAGCGGATCAGAATGAGCAGTTCTTC,CASSIGADQNEQFF
TRBV5-6,TRBJ2-3,-,-,TGTGCCAGCAGCTTGCCAGGTCTCGGGGCAGATACGCAGTATTTT,CASSLPGLGADTQYF
TRBV5-1,TRBJ2-1,TRBD2,-,TGCGCCAGCAGCTCCCCCGGGACTAGCGGTGAGCAGTTCTTC,CASSSPGTSGEQFF
TRBV12-1,TRBJ2-1,-,-,TGTGCCAGCAGCCACGCCACTAGCGGGGGCCCTTGGTCCTACAATGAGCAGTTCTTC,CASSHATSGGPWSYNEQFF
TRBV28,TRBJ1-2,-,once,TGTGCCAGCAGTTCCTCAACTCGGGGCTACACCTTC,CASSSSTRGYTF
TRBV30,TRBJ2-1,-,-,TGTGCCTGGAGTGTACAAGGCCTGGAGGTAGATGAGCAGTTCTTC,CAWSVQGLEVDEQFF
TRBV27,TRBJ2-1,-,-,TGTGCCAGCAGTTTATCGCCTAGGGGTAATGAGCAGTTCTTC,CASSLSPRGNEQFF
TRBV5-4,TRBJ2-7,TRBD2,-,TGTGCCAGCAGCTTGGGAGGACTAGCGGGTCTAGGCAACGAGCAGTACTTC,CASSLGGLAGLGNEQYF
TRBV5-1,TRBJ1-1,-,-,TGCGCCAGCAGAATGGCGGAGGGAGTGTCTGAAGCTTTCTTT,CASRMAEGVSEAFF
TRBV11-3,TRBJ2-1,TRBD2,-,TGTGCCAGCAGCTCCAATAGCGGGAGGGCGGGCAATGAGCAGTTCTTC,CASSSNSGRAGNEQFF
TRBV7-3,TRBJ2-2,TRBD1,-,TGTGCCAGCAGCGGAAGGGAGAGACAGGGGAACACCGGGGAGCTGTTTTTT,CASSGRERQGNTGELFF
TRBV2,TRBJ2-7,-,-,TGTGCCAGCCGGGACTCTTTCTACGAGCAGTACTTC,CASRDSFYEQYF
TRBV5-5,TRBJ1-2,-,-,TGTGCCAGCAGCTTCGGGGACTATGGCTACACCTTC,CASSFGDYGYTF
TRBV18,TRBJ2-5,-,-,TGTGCCAGCTCACCACGGACACTAGAGACCCAGTACTTC,CASSPRTLETQYF
TRBV5-1,TRBJ1-1,TRBD1,-,TGCGCCAGCAGCGAAGGACAGGCCCTTCAAGCTTTCTTT,CASSEGQALQAFF
TRBV6-1,TRBJ2-3,-,-,TGTGCCAGCGTGGGGGGCGGGGGTGGGGCAGATACGCAGTATTTT,CASVGGGGGADTQYF
TRBV14,TRBJ1-2,-,-,TGTGCCAGCAGCCAACTGGGACTCTATGGCTACACCTTC,CASSQLGLYGYTF
TRBV28,TRBJ1-2,-,-,TGTGCCAGCAGCCCTAGGGGGGGGGCACGGGGCTACACCTTC,CASSPRGGARGYTF
TRBV28,TRBJ1-1,-,-,TGTGCCAGCAGTCCTACAAACAGGGTGAACACTGAAGCTTTCTTT,CASSPTNRVNTEAFF
TRBV28,TRBJ1-2,TRBD1,few,TGTGCCAGCAGTTTCTACACAGGGGTCACCGACTATGGCTACACCTTC,CASSFYTGVTDYGYTF
TRBV6-6,TRBJ2-1,TRBD2,-,TGTGCCAGCACCCCCCCGCTAGCGGAAGTCAATGAGCAGTTCTTC,CASTPPLAEVNEQFF
TRBV30,TRBJ2-1,TRBD1,-,TGTGCCTGGAGTGCTCCGGACAGGGTAAGAAATGAGCAGTTCTTC,CAWSAPDRVRNEQFF
TRBV9,TRBJ2-2,-,few,TGTGCCAGCAGCGTAGAGGGGGGGACCCGCGGGGAGCTGTTTTTT,CASSVEGGTRGELFF
TRBV5-8,TRBJ1-2,TRBD1,-,TGTGCCAGCAGCAACAGGGGAAGCTATGGCTACACCTTC,CASSNRGSYGYTF
TRBV30,TRBJ2-7,-,few,TGTGCCTGGAGCCCTGGAGGGCCCTCCGAGCAGTACTTC,CAWSPGGPSEQYF
TRBV19,TRBJ1-1,-,-,TGTGCCAGTAGTATCCAGACTACGAAGACTGAAGCTTTCTTT,CASSIQTTKTEAFF
TRBV7-8,TRBJ2-7,-,few,TGTGCCAGCAGCTCGAGGCAGAGCTCCTACGAGCAGTACTTC,CASSSRQSSYEQYF
TRBV19,TRBJ1-5,TRBD1,-,TGTGCCAGTACTAGGACAGGGTATGATCAGCCCCAGCATTTT,CASTRTGYDQPQHF
TRBV2,TRBJ2-7,-,-,TGTGCCAGCAGACTAGGGCTGCTCGCGGGGCCCTACGAGCAGTACTTC,CASRLGLLAGPYEQYF
TRBV2,TRBJ2-2,-,-,TGTGCCAGCAGTGTCGAGATTACCGGGGAGCTGTTTTTT,CASSVEITGELFF
TRBV19,TRBJ1-2,-,-,TGTGCCAGTAGTGCGGGGGCCGTGTATGGCTACACCTTC,CASSAGAVYGYTF
TRBV5-1,TRBJ2-1,-,-,TGCGCCAGCAGCTTACTAGCATCGGGTTACAATGAGCAGTTCTTC,CASSLLASGYNEQFF
TRBV5-1,TRBJ2-7,-,few,TGCGCCAGCAGCCCGACAGTGTCCTACGAGCAGTACTTC,CASSPTVSYEQYF
TRBV7-2,TRBJ2-2,TRBD1,-,TGTGCCAGAATGACAGGGGGCAACACCGGGGAGCTGTTTTTT,CARMTGGNTGELFF
TRBV2,TRBJ1-1,-,once,TGTGCCAGCAGGTCAAAACCACTGAAAGCTTTCTTT,CASRSKPLKAFF
TRBV5-4,TRBJ2-7,TRBD2,-,TGTGCCAGCAGCTTGGTTGGTAGCGGGAGGGCCTCCTACGAGCAGTACTTC,CASSLVGSGRASYEQYF
TRBV7-7,TRBJ2-5,TRBD2,-,TGTGCTAGCAGCTTAGATGGCGGGGGAGAGACCCAGTACTTC,CASSLDGGGETQYF
TRBV28,TRBJ2-5,-,once,TGTGCCAGCAGTCCCTCCCGGGACTTCCAAGAGACCCAGTACTTC,CASSPSRDFQETQYF